One T cell receptor (beta chain) is described in this entry. TCR alpha and beta CDR3 regions were amplified from RNA using iRepertoire nested multiplex PCR. Input was about 95-400 ng of tissue mRNA or PBMC total RNA. TCRdb re-called the multiplex PCR reads through MiXCR, storing one row per CDR3 protein. This table has over 140,000 distinct CDR3 sequences, around 40% appearing once. This sample was taken from a study of glioma-infiltrating T cells. V dropped 5 bases and J dropped 7 bases, with 17 bases sitting between them. The CDR3 is 14 residues long. The germline V gene has CDR1 MNHNS and CDR2 SASEGT.

The source is a human donor with low-grade glioma or glioblastoma, undergoing nonglioma brain surgery, or in good health (not recorded which). This rearrangement joins TRBV6-1 to TRBJ1-2; D is ambiguous. Source material: glioma tissue, nonneoplastic brain tissue, or PBMCs (not recorded which). The CDR3 loop reads CASSSRTGLFGYTF. The CDR3 nucleotides read TGTGCCAGCAGTTCTCGGACTGGCCTCTTTGGCTACACCTTC.